This is a list of T cell receptor beta chains from one sample in a study of blood T cell repertoires in COVID-19. Only in-frame clones appear in the TCRdb table, and some are missing; sequencing was by immunoSEQ multiplex PCR. The sample records about 210,000 clones, roughly four fifths being singletons. Sequencing was done on a sample of peripheral blood. The receptor set was obtained from a woman aged 40 to 50 with acute or convalescent COVID-19. Each CDR3 is given with its conserved first and last residue. A D gene is named only where the DNA matches it firmly. Clone size, where shown, is once, few, many, or a class for clones that have expanded.

d_gene | j_gene | len | v_gene | abundance | CDR3nt | CDR3aa
- | TRBJ2-2 | 12 | TRBV27 | - | TGTGCCAGCAGTTATATCACCGGGGAGCTGTTTTTT | CASSYITGELFF
TRBD1 | TRBJ1-2 | 17 | TRBV29-1 | few | TGCAGCGTTGAAGAATCTGGACAGGGGGCATCTAACTATGGCTACACCTTC | CSVEESGQGASNYGYTF
TRBD2 | TRBJ2-3 | 17 | TRBV5-4 | few | TGTGCCAGCAGCCAGATACGACCGGGACTAGCGGCAGATACGCAGTATTTT | CASSQIRPGLAADTQYF
TRBD1 | TRBJ1-1 | 13 | TRBV6-6 | once | TGTGCCAGCACGGGACAGATGAACACTGAAGCTTTCTTT | CASTGQMNTEAFF
TRBD1 | TRBJ1-1 | 19 | TRBV9 | - | TGTGCCAGCAGCGTAGGAGGGGGACAGGGGTTCGGGCTGAACACTGAAGCTTTCTTT | CASSVGGGQGFGLNTEAFF
TRBD1 | TRBJ2-7 | 14 | TRBV5-6 | - | TGTGCCAGCAGAGCCCCGGGACAGGCCTTCGAGCAGTACTTC | CASRAPGQAFEQYF
TRBD2 | TRBJ2-1 | 14 | TRBV14 | - | TGTGCCAGCCAAGCGGGAGCGCTCTACAATGAGCAGTTCTTC | CASQAGALYNEQFF
TRBD1 | TRBJ2-7 | 17 | TRBV11-2 | - | TGTGCCAGCAGCTTATTCCCGGGGACAGGGGGCTTCTACGAGCAGTACTTC | CASSLFPGTGGFYEQYF
TRBD1 | TRBJ2-1 | 15 | TRBV7-2 | - | TGTGCCAGCAGCCCTCCGGGACAGAAGTACAATGAGCAGTTCTTC | CASSPPGQKYNEQFF
- | TRBJ2-1 | 15 | TRBV19 | - | TGTGCCAGTAGTAATCTGCCGAGCTCCTACAATGAGCAGTTCTTC | CASSNLPSSYNEQFF
- | TRBJ2-2 | 14 | TRBV19 | - | TGTGCCAGTAGTACCAGGGGGGTCACCGGGGAGCTGTTTTTT | CASSTRGVTGELFF
- | TRBJ1-5 | 15 | TRBV5-1 | - | TGCGCCAGCAGCTTGGTGTCGGGAGCCAATCAGCCCCAGCATTTT | CASSLVSGANQPQHF
- | TRBJ2-3 | 12 | TRBV2 | - | TGTGCCAGCAGTGAGGAGCGGTATACGCAGTATTTT | CASSEERYTQYF
TRBD1 | TRBJ2-7 | 15 | TRBV19 | - | TGTGCCAGTAGTGTTCCGGGACAGGGGGCCGGCGAGCAGTACTTC | CASSVPGQGAGEQYF
TRBD2 | TRBJ2-1 | 15 | TRBV13 | few | TGTGCCAGCAGCTTAGATAGCGGGCCTTTCAATGAGCAGTTCTTC | CASSLDSGPFNEQFF
- | TRBJ2-2 | 17 | TRBV5-4 | - | TGTGCCAGCAGCCCGGCCGCGGCCGGAGCGAACACCGGGGAGCTGTTTTTT | CASSPAAAGANTGELFF
- | TRBJ2-7 | 14 | TRBV2 | few | TGTGCCAGCAGTGGGATGGCAGGGGACAACGAGCAGTACTTC | CASSGMAGDNEQYF
TRBD2 | TRBJ2-7 | 15 | TRBV7-2 | - | TGTGCCAGCAGCTCCATGGTTAGCGGGAGCTACGAGCAGTACTTC | CASSSMVSGSYEQYF
- | TRBJ2-5 | 15 | TRBV7-3 | - | TGTGCCAGCAGCTTGGTCCGGGGGGCCGGTGAGACCCAGTACTTC | CASSLVRGAGETQYF
TRBD1 | TRBJ1-4 | 15 | TRBV4-2 | - | TGTGCCAGCAGCCACCCACAGGGGGCGCGTGAAAAACTGTTTTTT | CASSHPQGAREKLFF
- | TRBJ2-1 | 13 | TRBV6-5 | - | TGTGCCAGCAAGGAGAGCTCCTACAATGAGCAGTTCTTC | CASKESSYNEQFF
- | TRBJ1-5 | 14 | TRBV27 | - | TGTGCCAGCAAACAGGGTATCGGCAATCAGCCCCAGCATTTT | CASKQGIGNQPQHF
- | TRBJ2-5 | 13 | TRBV12-5 | few | TGTGCTAGTGGTTTATCGGGGCAAGAGACCCAGTACTTC | CASGLSGQETQYF
TRBD2 | TRBJ2-1 | 16 | TRBV27 | - | TGTGCCAGCTACACTACAATGGGACTAGCGGGAACTGAGCAGTTCTTC | CASYTTMGLAGTEQFF
- | TRBJ1-1 | 15 | TRBV4-1 | once | TGCGCCAGCAGCCAAGCCCGGGTGTTGAACACTGAAGCTTTCTTT | CASSQARVLNTEAFF